This T cell receptor (beta chain) was observed in a study of CD8 T cells in acute hepatitis C reinfection. The study, taken as a whole, reports: Preferential TRBV04 and TRBV06 usage appeared in all groups and was not explained by the naive pool.

Note on this clone: What it binds is unknown.

Time point specified: naive CD8 control sorted from an acute-time-point sample. Assay used: immunoSEQ multiplex PCR; TCRdb lists only in-frame clones, some missing. The table has around 36,000 clones, approximately 83% seen once; the top ten hold over 9.5%. Germline CDR1 and CDR2: SGDLS and YYNGEE. The V gene lost 3 bases and the J gene lost 3 bases, with 16 bases spanning the gap. The CDR3 spans 15 residues. The chain carries TRBV9 and TRBJ2-7; TRBD2 might be the D (6 bases). The TCR was taken from a woman aged 18-30 years who spontaneously cleared hepatitis C infection. The sequenced sample consisted of naive CD8+ T cells from PBMCs. The CDR3: CASSGGGTSFYEQYF. Here the CDR3 DNA reads TGTGCCAGCAGCGGTGGGGGGACTTCCTTCTACGAGCAGTACTTC.